This T cell receptor beta chain was observed in a study of cytomegalovirus exposure and HLA in healthy donors. The primer mix had 60 Vbeta and 13 Jbeta primers. Profiling relied on immunoSEQ multiplex PCR, and the TCRdb table lists in-frame clones only, not all of them. The sample has roughly 120,000 clones, around a tenth seen once. The sequenced material came from PBMCs. The source is a man aged 30 to 45 in good health and CMV-seronegative.

In nucleotides, the CDR3 is TGTGCCAGCTCACCAACAGAGCATGTATCTGGAAACACCATATATTTT. This gives the protein CASSPTEHVSGNTIYF. The chain couples TRBV18 to TRBJ1-3; D is ambiguous. Germline-derived CDR1 and CDR2 are KGHSH and LQKENI. V was clipped by 2 bases and J by 1 base, with 12 bases between them. The CDR3 is made up of 16 amino acids.